The T cell receptor beta chain described here comes from a study of shared clonotypes between healthy human individuals. Method: immunoSEQ multiplex PCR; TCRdb's copy keeps in-frame clones and lacks some. The sample holds over 850,000 clones, around 78% seen once. The CDR3 is made up of 16 amino acids. The germline CDR1 and CDR2 sequences are MDHEN and SYDVKM. As for this clone: A read error may account for a junction end that differs from germline.

The specimen sequenced was memory CD4+ T cells from PBMCs. The subset denotes: CD45RA-negative fraction. This TCR was recovered from a young man in good health. Some clones in this sample may be carry-over from other donors' samples. This rearrangement joins TRBV28 to TRBJ2-6; D possibly corresponds to TRBD2 (5 bases). The CDR3 region has the DNA TGTGCCGGCAGCCAAAAGGGCGGAGGAGGGGCCAACGTCCTGACTTTC. This gives the protein CAGSQKGGGGANVLTF. Drawing the rest from reference TRBV28 and TRBJ2-6, the complete variable domain is DVKVTQSSRYLVKRTGEKVFLECVQDMDHENMFWYRQDPGLGLRLIYFSYDVKMKEKGDIPEGYSVSREKKERFSLILESASTNQTSMYLCAGSQKGGGGANVLTFGAGSRLTVL.